This T cell receptor beta chain emerged from a study of blood T cell repertoires in COVID-19. On the study more broadly: Material from acute and convalescent COVID-19 was sourced from the United States, Italy and Spain. PBMCs, B-cell-depleted T cells, or T cells provided the cDNA or gDNA that made up the material.

Original handling: How many nucleated cells were present was estimated from reference gene primer amplification. Libraries were prepared by immunoSEQ multiplex PCR; TCRdb keeps only in-frame clonotypes and omits some of them. V and J calls and clone size come straight from that table; D and trimming were deduced from the DNA. The sample lists 150,000 to 200,000 clones, roughly 89% occurring once. The CDR3 length is 19 residues. Germline-derived CDR1 and CDR2 are MNHGY and SVAAGI. J was trimmed by 7 bases and V by 9 bases; bases with no gene match: 25. The rearrangement joins TRBV6-9 to TRBJ1-5, with 9 bases aligning to TRBD1. This sequence originates from a man aged 18 to 30 with active or convalescent COVID-19. The sequencing input was peripheral blood. The CDR3 DNA follows: TGTGCCAGGAGAAATAATGTCCCGGGACAGGGATCCCTCGTACAGCCCCAGCATTTT. It encodes CARRNNVPGQGSLVQPQHF.